The 24 T cell receptor beta chains below come from one sample, sequenced in a study of shared clonotypes between healthy human individuals. Sequenced by immunoSEQ multiplex PCR; TCRdb stores in-frame clones only, minus some. This table holds hundreds of thousands of clones, approximately 97% found once. The material sequenced was naive CD4+ T cells sorted from blood. This sample's subset: CD45RA+ positively selected. All receptors derive from a woman aged 25 to 39 in good health.

The chain links TRBV5-1 to TRBJ1-5; D uncertain. Deletions cut 6 bases from V and 0 bases from J, with 7 bases between. This CDR3 contains 13 residues. In germline, CDR1 is SGHRS, CDR2 YFSETQ. This CDR3 is CASKPDSNQPQHF. CDR3 coding DNA: TGCGCCAGCAAGCCGGATAGCAATCAGCCCCAGCATTTT. Together with reference TRBV5-1 and TRBJ1-5, the CDR3 gives the full variable domain: KAGVTQTPRYLIKTRGQQVTLSCSPISGHRSVSWYQQTPGQGLQFLFEYFSETQRNKGNFPGRFSGRQFSNSRSEMNVSTLELGDSALYLCASKPDSNQPQHFGDGTRLSIL.

This chain connects TRBV5-4 to TRBJ2-1; the match to TRBD2 covers 8 bases. Trimming took 0 bases from V and 8 from J; bases not matched to a gene: 7. The CDR3 consists of 15 residues. The V gene's germline CDR1 is SGHNT and CDR2 YYREEE (reference sequence). CDR3 in amino acids: CASSLVREGFHEQFF. The CDR3, as DNA: TGTGCCAGCAGCTTGGTACGGGAGGGTTTCCATGAGCAGTTCTTC. The whole variable domain, remainder taken from reference TRBV5-4 and TRBJ2-1, is ETGVTQSPTHLIKTRGQQVTLRCSSQSGHNTVSWYQQALGQGPQFIFQYYREEENGRGNFPPRFSGLQFPNYSSELNVNALELDDSALYLCASSLVREGFHEQFFGPGTRLTVL.

CDR3 in amino acids: CASSSRKGVEKLFF. The CDR3 DNA follows: TGTGCCAGCAGCTCCCGTAAAGGGGTCGAAAAACTGTTTTTT. The rearrangement links TRBV7-3 to TRBJ1-4, with a tentative D call TRBD1 (5 bases). The CDR3 is 14 amino acids. The germline gives CDR1 SGHTA, CDR2 FQGTGA. V lost 4 bases and J 8 bases, leaving 14 bases between the germline ends.

J is TRBJ2-7 and V is TRBV6-6; TRBD1 matches at 8 bases. The CDR3 has 14 residues. Germline V lookup: CDR1 MNHNY, CDR2 SVGAGI (reference sequence). The J segment lost 5 bases and the V segment lost 8 bases, leaving 11 bases of the junction unmatched. The CDR3 nucleotides are TGTGCCAGCTCACAAGGGACAGGATTTGACGAGCAGTACTTC. Amino acids: CASSQGTGFDEQYF.

This sequence joins TRBV7-9 and TRBJ2-1; no firm D call. Trimming took off 3 bases at V and 0 bases at J, with 12 bases between the two ends. Germline lookup yields CDR1 SEHNR and CDR2 FQNEAQ (reference sequence). CDR3 length equals 16 residues. The CDR3 region has the DNA TGTGCCAGCAGCTTTCAGGAGTCCCACTCCTACAATGAGCAGTTCTTC. Its protein product is CASSFQESHSYNEQFF.

This clone appeared a few times. The J gene is TRBJ1-5, the V gene TRBV6-6; D is undetermined. This CDR3 comprises 12 residues. V lost 8 bases and J 3 bases, leaving 8 bases between the germline ends. Germline V lookup: CDR1 MNHNY, CDR2 SVGAGI (reference sequence). The DNA of the CDR3 is TGTGCCAGCGGGGTACCCAATCAGCCCCAGCATTTT. As protein: CASGVPNQPQHF.

The J gene is TRBJ2-7, the V gene TRBV27; the D gene is possibly TRBD1 (6 bases). Germline CDR1 is MNHEY and CDR2 is SMNVEV (reference sequence). V was pared by 5 bases and J by 2 bases, with 16 bases between. The CDR3 runs 15 residues. The CDR3 loop reads CASSPRKGETYEQYF. Here the CDR3 DNA reads TGTGCCAGCAGTCCCCGTAAGGGGGAAACCTACGAGCAGTACTTC.

The chain has TRBV9 and TRBJ1-2; D ambiguous. This CDR3 region has 12 residues. V was shortened by 4 bases and J by 7 bases, with 11 bases between the two germline ends. Germline CDR1 reads SGDLS; CDR2 reads YYNGEE. CDR3 in DNA: TGTGCCAGCAGCCTCAGGACTGGTGGCTACACCTTC. It is translated as CASSLRTGGYTF.

V gene TRBV5-6 combines with J gene TRBJ1-3, with 7 bases matching TRBD1. This CDR3 comprises 16 residues. J gave up 3 bases and V 2 bases, and 8 bases lay outside the gene matches. Germline loops: CDR1 SGHDT, CDR2 YYEEEE. The CDR3 reads CASSLRRGTVGNTIYF. DNA of the CDR3: TGTGCCAGCAGCTTACGGAGGGGGACAGTTGGAAACACCATATATTTT. Full variable domain (rest looked up from reference TRBV5-6 and TRBJ1-3): DAGVTQSPTHLIKTRGQQVTLRCSPKSGHDTVSWYQQALGQGPQFIFQYYEEEERQRGNFPDRFSGHQFPNYSSELNVNALLLGDSALYLCASSLRRGTVGNTIYFGEGSWLTVV.

The rearrangement uses TRBV5-1 and TRBJ2-3, with D possibly called TRBD1 or TRBD2 (6 bases each). Looked up from germline, CDR1 is SGHRS and CDR2 is YFSETQ. The V gene lost 6 bases and the J gene lost 1 base, with 15 bases spanning the gap. This CDR3 spans 15 amino acids. The CDR3 protein is CASTEQGGGTDTQYF. In DNA form, the CDR3 reads TGCGCCAGCACCGAACAGGGAGGAGGCACAGATACGCAGTATTTT.

This chain uses TRBV11-2 with TRBJ1-2; TRBD1 matches at 7 bases. CDR1 and CDR2 (germline): SGHAT, FQNNGV. Trimming at V came to 5 bases and at J to 2 bases, leaving 8 bases not matched to a gene. This CDR3 contains 15 residues. The CDR3 is CASSRPGQKNYGYTF. The CDR3 region has the DNA TGTGCCAGCAGCCGCCCGGGACAGAAGAACTATGGCTACACCTTC.

The gene calls are TRBV11-1 and TRBJ2-5; 8 bases align to TRBD2. The CDR3 runs to 16 residues. Germline V gives CDR1 SGHAT, CDR2 FQDESV (reference sequence). Trimming took 5 bases from V and 5 from J; bases not matched to a gene: 13. DNA for the CDR3: TGTGCCAGCAGCCGACGGGGTTTGCGGGGGGTGGAGACCCAGTACTTC. Protein: CASSRRGLRGVETQYF.

On this clone: In the same sample, other DNA sequences code for this CDR3. The chain links TRBV28 to TRBJ1-1; 7 bases fit TRBD1. V trimming: 4 bases; J trimming: 2 bases; junction bases outside the gene matches: 4. CDR3 length: 14 amino acids. Germline lookup yields CDR1 MDHEN and CDR2 SYDVKM. The CDR3: CASSSGTVNTEAFF. The CDR3 coding sequence is TGTGCCAGCAGTTCCGGGACAGTTAACACTGAAGCTTTCTTT.

Written as DNA, the CDR3 is TGCGCCAGCAGCCAGGCGGAATGGAGAAACTATGGCTACACCTTC. Protein product: CASSQAEWRNYGYTF. V gene TRBV4-1 combines with J gene TRBJ1-2, with unresolved D. Germline assignment: CDR1 MGHRA and CDR2 YSYEKL. CDR3 size: 15 residues. The V end lost 3 bases, the J end lost 2 bases, and 13 bases lay between the germline ends.

This chain joins TRBV10-3 and TRBJ2-3; 10 positions agree with TRBD1. Germline loops: CDR1 ENHRY, CDR2 SYGVKD. The CDR3 consists of 15 residues. V trimming: 4 bases; J trimming: 1 base; junction bases outside the gene matches: 2. The CDR3 loop is CAISGTGGGTDTQYF. The CDR3 bases are TGTGCCATCAGTGGGACAGGGGGAGGCACAGATACGCAGTATTTT.

The chain joins TRBV19 to TRBJ1-5, with unresolved D. Trimming took off 0 bases at V and 3 bases at J, with 9 bases between the two ends. Germline CDR1 reads LNHDA; CDR2 reads SQIVND (reference sequence). The CDR3 is made up of 15 amino acids. DNA of the CDR3: TGTGCCAGTAGTATAGATCGGACCTTCAATCAGCCCCAGCATTTT. This sequence encodes CASSIDRTFNQPQHF.

V and J are TRBV27 and TRBJ2-3, with 8 positions matching TRBD1. V shed 6 bases and J 6 bases; nucleotides not matched to a gene: 11. Germline assignment: CDR1 MNHEY and CDR2 SMNVEV (reference sequence). This CDR3 is 15 amino acids long. The DNA for the CDR3 is TGTGCCAGCAGCTGGACAGGGCATAGGTCGGATACGCAGTATTTT. Protein: CASSWTGHRSDTQYF.

The rearrangement joins TRBV19 to TRBJ1-1; 7 bases align to TRBD1. The CDR3 runs 14 residues. V lost 6 bases, J lost 0 bases, and 4 bases stayed unmatched. Germline assignment: CDR1 LNHDA and CDR2 SQIVND (reference sequence). The CDR3 region is CASRIQGMNTEAFF. CDR3 sequence (DNA): TGTGCCAGTAGGATACAGGGGATGAACACTGAAGCTTTCTTT.

The rearrangement links TRBV28 to TRBJ1-4; D remains ambiguous. CDR3 size: 14 residues. The ends were cut back, 3 bases at V and 0 bases at J, with 5 bases in the middle. The germline CDR1 and CDR2 sequences are MDHEN and SYDVKM. Here the CDR3 DNA reads TGTGCCAGCAGTTTCCTATCAACTAATGAAAAACTGTTTTTT. The encoded protein is CASSFLSTNEKLFF.

The chain carries TRBV5-4 and TRBJ1-1, with D hard to call. The germline gives CDR1 SGHNT, CDR2 YYREEE (reference sequence). The CDR3 contains 13 residues. The V gene lost 2 bases and the J gene lost 0 bases, with 5 bases spanning the gap. The CDR3 protein is CASSFDMNTEAFF. The CDR3 DNA sequence: TGTGCCAGCAGCTTTGATATGAACACTGAAGCTTTCTTT. Using reference TRBV5-4 and TRBJ1-1 for the parts outside the CDR3, the full variable domain is ETGVTQSPTHLIKTRGQQVTLRCSSQSGHNTVSWYQQALGQGPQFIFQYYREEENGRGNFPPRFSGLQFPNYSSELNVNALELDDSALYLCASSFDMNTEAFFGQGTRLTVV.

This rearrangement joins TRBV19 to TRBJ1-2, with TRBD1 identical over 9 bases. CDR1 LNHDA and CDR2 SQIVND come from the germline V gene (reference sequence). This CDR3 spans 15 amino acids. The V segment lost 6 bases and the J segment 4 bases; nucleotides outside the gene matches: 9. The DNA for the CDR3 is TGTGCCAGTAGAAATACAGGGGGCGTCGGCTATGGCTACACCTTC. Its protein is CASRNTGGVGYGYTF.

V usage is TRBV27 and J usage is TRBJ2-7; 7 bases map to TRBD2. The J segment lost 2 bases and the V segment lost 6 bases, leaving 7 bases of the junction unmatched. This CDR3 comprises 14 residues. Per the germline V gene, CDR1 is MNHEY and CDR2 is SMNVEV (reference sequence). The CDR3, as DNA: TGTGCCAGCAGCCCTTGGACTAGACCCTACGAGCAGTACTTC. It is translated as CASSPWTRPYEQYF.

This clone was found once. V gene TRBV11-2 combines with J gene TRBJ1-2; no definite D call. The V gene lost 5 bases and the J gene lost 7 bases, with 26 bases spanning the gap. CDR1 and CDR2 (germline): SGHAT, FQNNGV. The CDR3 runs to 17 residues. CDR3 bases: TGTGCCAGCAGCCCGACCGCATCGACGGACCTTATACTTGGCTACACCTTC. Protein: CASSPTASTDLILGYTF.

The CDR3 DNA follows: TGCAGCGTGAAACGGGACAGGGCCTCACCCCTCCACTTT. Amino acids: CSVKRDRASPLHF. The chain combines TRBV29-1 with TRBJ1-6; TRBD1 matches 9 bases. This CDR3 region has 13 residues. Losses at the gene ends were 6 bases for V and 10 bases for J; bases not matched to a gene: 7. CDR1 and CDR2 from the germline V gene are SQVTM and ANQGSEA. Combining the CDR3 with reference TRBV29-1 and TRBJ1-6 gives the whole variable domain SAVISQKPSRDICQRGTSLTIQCQVDSQVTMMFWYRQQPGQSLTLIATANQGSEATYESGFVIDKFPISRPNLTFSTLTVSNMSPEDSSIYLCSVKRDRASPLHFGNGTRLTVT.